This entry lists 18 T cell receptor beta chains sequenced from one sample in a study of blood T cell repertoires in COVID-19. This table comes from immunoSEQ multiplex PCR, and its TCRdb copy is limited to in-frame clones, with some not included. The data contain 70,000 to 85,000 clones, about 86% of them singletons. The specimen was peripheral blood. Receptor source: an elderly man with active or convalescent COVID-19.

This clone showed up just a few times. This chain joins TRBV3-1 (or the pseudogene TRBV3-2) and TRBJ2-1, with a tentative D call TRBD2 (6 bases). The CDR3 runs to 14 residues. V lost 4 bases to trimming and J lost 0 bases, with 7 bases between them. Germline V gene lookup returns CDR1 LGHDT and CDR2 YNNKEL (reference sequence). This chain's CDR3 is CASSRDSSYNEQFF. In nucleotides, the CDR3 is TGTGCCAGCAGCCGGGACTCCTCCTACAATGAGCAGTTCTTC.

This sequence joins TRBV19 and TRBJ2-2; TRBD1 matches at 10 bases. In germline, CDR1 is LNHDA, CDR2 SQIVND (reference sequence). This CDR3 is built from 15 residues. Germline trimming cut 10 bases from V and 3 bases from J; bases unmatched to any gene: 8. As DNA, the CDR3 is TGTGCCACCGCGCCGACAGGGGGCTACACCGGGGAGCTGTTTTTT. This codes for CATAPTGGYTGELFF.

The CDR3: CASSRDLTQETQYF. CDR3 sequence (DNA): TGTGCCAGCAGCCGGGACTTAACCCAAGAGACCCAGTACTTC. The chain joins TRBV3-1 (or the pseudogene TRBV3-2) to TRBJ2-5; a possible D gene is TRBD2 (6 bases). This CDR3 has 14 residues. Per the germline V gene, CDR1 is LGHDT and CDR2 is YNNKEL (reference sequence). Trimming took off 4 bases at V and 1 base at J, with 10 bases between the two ends.

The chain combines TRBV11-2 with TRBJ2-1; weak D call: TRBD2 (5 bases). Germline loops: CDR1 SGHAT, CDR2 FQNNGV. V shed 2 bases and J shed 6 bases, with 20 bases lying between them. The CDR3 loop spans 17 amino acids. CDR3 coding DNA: TGTGCCAGCAGCTTAATAAGGGTTACTAGATTATTCAATGAGCAGTTCTTC. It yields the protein CASSLIRVTRLFNEQFF. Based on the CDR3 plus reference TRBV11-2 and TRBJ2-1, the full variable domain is EAGVAQSPRYKIIEKRQSVAFWCNPISGHATLYWYQQILGQGPKLLIQFQNNGVVDDSQLPKDRFSAERLKGVDSTLKIQPAKLEDSAVYLCASSLIRVTRLFNEQFFGPGTRLTVL.

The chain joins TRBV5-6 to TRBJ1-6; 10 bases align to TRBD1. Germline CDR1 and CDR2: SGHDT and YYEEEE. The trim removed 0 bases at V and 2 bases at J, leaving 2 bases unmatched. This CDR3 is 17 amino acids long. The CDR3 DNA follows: TGTGCCAGCAGCTTGGACGGACAGGGGGCCTATAATTCACCCCTCCACTTT. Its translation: CASSLDGQGAYNSPLHF.

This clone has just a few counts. The DNA for the CDR3 is TGTGCCAGCAAAGGGACAAAATCCTACGAGCAGTACTTC. This sequence encodes CASKGTKSYEQYF. V usage is TRBV6-5 and J usage is TRBJ2-7; tentatively, D is TRBD1 (6 bases). The V end was cut by 7 bases, the J end by 1 base, with 11 bases between. The CDR3 is 13 amino acids. Germline V gene lookup returns CDR1 MNHEY and CDR2 SVGAGI.

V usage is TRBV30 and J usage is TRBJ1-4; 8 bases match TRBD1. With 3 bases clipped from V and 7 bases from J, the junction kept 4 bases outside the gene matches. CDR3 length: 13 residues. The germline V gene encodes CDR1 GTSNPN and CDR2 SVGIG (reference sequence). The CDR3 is CAWSRGHGEKLFF. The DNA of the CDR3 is TGTGCCTGGAGCAGGGGGCACGGTGAAAAACTGTTTTTT. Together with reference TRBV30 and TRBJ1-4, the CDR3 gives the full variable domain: SQTIHQWPATLVQPVGSPLSLECTVEGTSNPNLYWYRQAAGRGLQLLFYSVGIGQISSEVPQNLSASRPQDRQFILSSKKLLLSDSGFYLCAWSRGHGEKLFFGSGTQLSVL.

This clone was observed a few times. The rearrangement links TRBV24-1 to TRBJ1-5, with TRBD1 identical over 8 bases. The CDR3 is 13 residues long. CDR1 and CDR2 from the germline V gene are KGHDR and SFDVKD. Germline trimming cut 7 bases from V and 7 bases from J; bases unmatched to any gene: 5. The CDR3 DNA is TGTGCCACCAGCTCGACAGGGGACCAGCCCCAGCATTTT. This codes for CATSSTGDQPQHF.

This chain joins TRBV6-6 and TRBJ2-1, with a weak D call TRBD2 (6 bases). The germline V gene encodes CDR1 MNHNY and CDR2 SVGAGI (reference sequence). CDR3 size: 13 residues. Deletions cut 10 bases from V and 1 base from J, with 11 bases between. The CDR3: CAIRDSSYNEQFF. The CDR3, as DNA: TGTGCCATACGGGACTCGTCCTACAATGAGCAGTTCTTC.

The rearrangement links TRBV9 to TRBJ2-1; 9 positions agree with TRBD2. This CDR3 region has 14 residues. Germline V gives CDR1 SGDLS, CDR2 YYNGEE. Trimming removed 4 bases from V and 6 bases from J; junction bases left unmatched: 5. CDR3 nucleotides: TGTGCCAGCAGCCTAGCGGGGAGGGCCAATGAGCAGTTCTTC. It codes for CASSLAGRANEQFF.

CDR3 sequence reads: CSANHRAETQYF. Written as DNA, the CDR3 is TGCAGCGCAAACCACAGGGCGGAGACCCAGTACTTC. The genes are TRBV29-1 and TRBJ2-5; D possibly corresponds to TRBD1 (6 bases). CDR1 and CDR2 (germline): SQVTM, ANQGSEA. Trimming removed 7 bases at V and 5 bases at J, with 14 bases between. The CDR3 has 12 residues.

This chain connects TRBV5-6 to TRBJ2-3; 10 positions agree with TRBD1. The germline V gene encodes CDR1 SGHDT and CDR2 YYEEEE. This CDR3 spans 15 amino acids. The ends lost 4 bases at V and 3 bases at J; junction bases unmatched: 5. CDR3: CASSTPGQGTDTQYF. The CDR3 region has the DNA TGTGCCAGCAGCACGCCGGGACAGGGGACAGATACGCAGTATTTT.

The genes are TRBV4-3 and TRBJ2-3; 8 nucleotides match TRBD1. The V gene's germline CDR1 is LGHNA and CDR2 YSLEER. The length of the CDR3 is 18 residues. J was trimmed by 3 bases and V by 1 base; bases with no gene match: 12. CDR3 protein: CASSQGAGTGLYTDTQYF. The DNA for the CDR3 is TGCGCCAGCAGCCAAGGGGCCGGGACAGGACTCTATACAGATACGCAGTATTTT.

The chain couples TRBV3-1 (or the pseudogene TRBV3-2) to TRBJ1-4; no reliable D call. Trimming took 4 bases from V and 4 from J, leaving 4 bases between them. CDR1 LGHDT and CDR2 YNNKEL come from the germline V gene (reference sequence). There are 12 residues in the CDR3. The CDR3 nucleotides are TGTGCCAGCAGCCGTCGTAATGAAAAACTGTTTTTT. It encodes CASSRRNEKLFF.

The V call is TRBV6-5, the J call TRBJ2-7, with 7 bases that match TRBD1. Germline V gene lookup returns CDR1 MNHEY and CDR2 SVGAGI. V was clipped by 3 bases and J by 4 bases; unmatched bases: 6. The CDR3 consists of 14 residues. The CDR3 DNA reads TGTGCCAGCAGTTATAGACAGGGATGGTACGAGCAGTACTTC. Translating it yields CASSYRQGWYEQYF.

In DNA, the CDR3 is TGTGCCAGCAGCGCTAGCCCGACAGGGGACGGGGAAAAACTGTTTTTT. Encoded protein: CASSASPTGDGEKLFF. V is TRBV7-7 and J is TRBJ1-4, with 8 bases identical to TRBD1. Germline V lookup: CDR1 SSHAT, CDR2 FNYEAQ (reference sequence). The CDR3 spans 16 residues. V shed 5 bases, J shed 8 bases, and the junction held 13 bases outside the gene matches.

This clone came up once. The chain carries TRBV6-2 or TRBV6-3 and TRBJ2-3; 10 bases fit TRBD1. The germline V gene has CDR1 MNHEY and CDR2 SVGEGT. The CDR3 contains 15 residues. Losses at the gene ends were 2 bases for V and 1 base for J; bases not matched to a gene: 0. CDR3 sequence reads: CASSYGTGGTDTQYF. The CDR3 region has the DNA TGTGCCAGCAGTTACGGGACAGGGGGCACAGATACGCAGTATTTT.

CDR3 in amino acids: CATSRDSETVNTEAFF. The CDR3 nucleotides read TGTGCCACCAGCAGAGATAGTGAGACAGTGAACACTGAAGCTTTCTTT. This chain links TRBV15 with TRBJ1-1; the D gene is possibly TRBD1 (5 bases). From germline, CDR1 is LNHNV and CDR2 YYDKDF (reference sequence). Between the trimmed V and J ends, which lost 0 bases and 0 bases, there was a span of 11 bases. The CDR3 contains 16 residues.